One and the same sample provided the 24 T cell receptor beta chains below, sequenced in a study of blood T cell repertoires in COVID-19. The method was immunoSEQ multiplex PCR; TCRdb's version includes in-frame clones alone and lacks a portion of them. The table shows approximately 75,000 clones, with about 85% occurring only once. Sequencing was done on a sample of peripheral blood. These receptors came from an elderly man with acute or convalescent COVID-19.

V gene TRBV5-4 combines with J gene TRBJ2-3; 10 positions match TRBD1. This CDR3 region has 17 residues. Trimming took 4 bases from V and 5 from J; bases not matched to a gene: 13. Germline CDR1 is SGHNT and CDR2 is YYREEE (reference sequence). DNA for the CDR3: TGTGCCAGCAGCCCCGGGGGACAGGGGAGAATTGGAGATACGCAGTATTTT. Its translation: CASSPGGQGRIGDTQYF.

The chain joins TRBV7-9 to TRBJ2-5; 9 bases fit TRBD1. Germline CDR1 SEHNR, CDR2 FQNEAQ (reference sequence). The CDR3 covers 17 residues. J gave up 4 bases and V 1 base, and 10 bases lay outside the gene matches. CDR3 sequence (DNA): TGTGCCAGCAGCTTAGGAACTTTGGACAGGGGAACAGAGACCCAGTACTTC. Its translation is CASSLGTLDRGTETQYF. The full variable domain, rest sourced from reference TRBV7-9 and TRBJ2-5, is DTGVSQNPRHKITKRGQNVTFRCDPISEHNRLYWYRQTLGQGPEFLTYFQNEAQLEKSRLLSDRFSAERPKGSFSTLEIQRTEQGDSAMYLCASSLGTLDRGTETQYFGPGTRLLVL.

This chain links TRBV7-7 with TRBJ1-1; TRBD1 agrees at 10 bases. Trimming at V came to 5 bases and at J to 1 base, leaving 13 bases not matched to a gene. From germline, CDR1 is SSHAT and CDR2 FNYEAQ (reference sequence). The CDR3 totals 18 residues. This chain's CDR3 is CASSPYLGTGESNTEAFF. CDR3 bases: TGTGCCAGCAGCCCTTACCTCGGGACAGGGGAGTCGAACACTGAAGCTTTCTTT.

This clone showed up just once. V and J are TRBV3-1 (or the pseudogene TRBV3-2) and TRBJ1-1; no firm D call. V was pared by 2 bases and J by 0 bases, with 13 bases between. Per the germline V gene, CDR1 is LGHDT and CDR2 is YNNKEL (reference sequence). The CDR3 has 16 residues. The CDR3 bases are TGTGCCAGCAGCCAAAGGTTATATGACTTGAACACTGAAGCTTTCTTT. This translates into CASSQRLYDLNTEAFF.

This chain links TRBV6-5 with TRBJ2-7; 7 bases are a match to TRBD2. The germline CDR1 and CDR2 sequences are MNHEY and SVGAGI. The CDR3 sequence is 15 residues long. V lost 0 bases, J lost 2 bases, and 4 bases stayed unmatched. This CDR3 is CASSYSGLAAYEQYF. Here the CDR3 DNA reads TGTGCCAGCAGTTACTCGGGTCTAGCGGCCTACGAGCAGTACTTC.

The chain employs TRBV27 and TRBJ2-3, with D tentatively TRBD2 (7 bases). In germline, CDR1 is MNHEY, CDR2 SMNVEV (reference sequence). V lost 8 bases, J lost 5 bases, and 26 bases lay in between. The CDR3 is 17 residues long. The DNA of the CDR3 is TGTGCCAGCCCCCCCCTAGGTGGTGGGGGGGCCGTAGATACGCAGTATTTT. Translated: CASPPLGGGGAVDTQYF.

This clone was seen more than once but under ten times. The chain joins TRBV5-1 to TRBJ2-5; 13 bases agree with TRBD2. This CDR3 has 15 amino acids. Germline CDR1 reads SGHRS; CDR2 reads YFSETQ. V was pared by 8 bases and J by 1 base, with 5 bases of the junction left unmatched. CDR3 sequence reads: CASHGTSGVQETQYF. Here the CDR3 DNA reads TGCGCCAGTCACGGGACTAGCGGGGTCCAAGAGACCCAGTACTTC.

There are a few counts of this clone. The V and J genes are TRBV7-2 and TRBJ1-4; TRBD1 matches at 7 bases. Trimming cost V 5 bases and J 0 bases; bases outside gene matches: 12. In germline, CDR1 is SGHTA, CDR2 FQGNSA. The CDR3 extends over 18 amino acids. This CDR3 reads CASSRRDRLGATNEKLFF. CDR3 nucleotide sequence: TGTGCCAGCAGCCGGCGGGACAGATTGGGCGCAACTAATGAAAAACTGTTTTTT.

This chain joins TRBV2 and TRBJ2-1, with 9 bases matching TRBD2. The J segment lost 8 bases and the V segment lost 7 bases, leaving 9 bases of the junction unmatched. Germline CDR1 and CDR2: SNHLY and FYNNEI. The CDR3 is made up of 14 amino acids. CDR3 coding DNA: TGTGCCAGCACGGGCGGGAGGGGGTCGGATGAGCAGTTCTTC. Its protein is CASTGGRGSDEQFF.

This clone was counted between two and nine times. This chain joins TRBV5-1 and TRBJ1-1, with D possibly matching TRBD1 (6 bases). The CDR3 loop spans 13 amino acids. Between the trimmed V and J ends, which lost 5 bases and 3 bases, there was a span of 11 bases. From germline, CDR1 is SGHRS and CDR2 YFSETQ. The CDR3 region is CASSEGDDTEAFF. CDR3 DNA sequence: TGCGCCAGCAGTGAGGGGGACGACACTGAAGCTTTCTTT.

The chain recombines TRBV27 with TRBJ1-4; D is perhaps TRBD1 (5 bases). V lost 5 bases and J lost 6, with 16 bases in between. CDR3 length: 15 residues. Germline CDR1 and CDR2: MNHEY and SMNVEV (reference sequence). For the CDR3, the DNA is TGTGCCAGCAGTCCTACAGGTTTGGGGTATGAAAAACTGTTTTTT. It encodes CASSPTGLGYEKLFF.

The chain has TRBV12-3 or TRBV12-4 and TRBJ1-2, with TRBD1 matching over 10 bases. The ends lost 6 bases at V and 8 bases at J; junction bases unmatched: 6. The CDR3 spans 13 residues. CDR3 amino acids: CASRGTGVGGYTF. The CDR3 DNA follows: TGTGCCAGCAGAGGGACAGGGGTGGGCGGCTACACCTTC.

The rearrangement links TRBV27 to TRBJ2-3; a possible D gene is TRBD1 (5 bases). CDR3 length: 15 residues. Deletions cut 3 bases from V and 0 bases from J, with 10 bases between. Per germline, CDR1 MNHEY and CDR2 SMNVEV (reference sequence). In DNA form, the CDR3 reads TGTGCCAGCAGTTTTCAGGGCTCTAGCACAGATACGCAGTATTTT. It yields the protein CASSFQGSSTDTQYF.

The J gene is TRBJ2-3, the V gene TRBV7-2; 10 bases map to TRBD2. The CDR3 is 16 amino acids. Germline loops: CDR1 SGHTA, CDR2 FQGNSA. V lost 4 bases, J lost 2 bases, and 6 bases stayed unmatched. The CDR3 loop is CASSSAGTSVTDTQYF. The CDR3 nucleotides are TGTGCCAGCAGCTCCGCCGGGACTAGCGTCACAGATACGCAGTATTTT.

This clone appeared a single time. The genes are TRBV11-1 and TRBJ2-7; 10 positions match TRBD1. Germline V gene data show CDR1 as SGHAT and CDR2 as FQDESV (reference sequence). The V and J ends lost 5 bases and 2 bases, in that order; junction bases with no gene match: 6. The CDR3 runs 15 residues. CDR3 protein: CASSRGQGGTYEQYF. CDR3 nucleotide sequence: TGTGCCAGCAGCCGAGGACAGGGGGGGACCTACGAGCAGTACTTC.

V is TRBV28 and J is TRBJ2-1; 8 positions match TRBD2. Trimming at V came to 6 bases and at J to 13 bases, leaving 14 bases not matched to a gene. CDR1 is MDHEN, CDR2 SYDVKM, per germline. CDR3 length: 14 amino acids. The DNA of the CDR3 is TGTGCCAGCAGCGAGGGCCTAGCGGGTAGTTCCCAGTTCTTC. This gives the protein CASSEGLAGSSQFF.

This chain joins TRBV2 and TRBJ2-2, with D perhaps matching TRBD1 (6 bases). Deletions cut 5 bases from V and 7 bases from J, with 17 bases between. The CDR3 has 15 amino acids. Germline V gives CDR1 SNHLY, CDR2 FYNNEI. CDR3 DNA: TGTGCCAGCAGTTCGTACGCACCAGGGGACGGGGAGCTGTTTTTT. Protein: CASSSYAPGDGELFF.

The rearrangement uses TRBV2 and TRBJ2-1; 7 bases are shared with TRBD1. The germline CDR1 and CDR2 sequences are SNHLY and FYNNEI. There are 14 residues in the CDR3. V was pared by 6 bases and J by 2 bases, with 4 bases of the junction left unmatched. CDR3 nucleotide sequence: TGTGCCAGCAGAGTGACAGGGACCTACAATGAGCAGTTCTTC. Protein product: CASRVTGTYNEQFF.

The rearrangement joins TRBV19 to TRBJ1-5, with a weak D call TRBD1 (5 bases). Germline CDR1 reads LNHDA; CDR2 reads SQIVND (reference sequence). The CDR3 covers 13 residues. Trimming took off 3 bases at V and 7 bases at J, with 10 bases between the two ends. CDR3 sequence reads: CASSMSTEQPQHF. CDR3 nucleotide sequence: TGTGCCAGTAGTATGTCGACAGAACAGCCCCAGCATTTT. The complete variable domain, with remaining parts taken from reference TRBV19 and TRBJ1-5, reads DGGITQSPKYLFRKEGQNVTLSCEQNLNHDAMYWYRQDPGQGLRLIYYSQIVNDFQKGDIAEGYSVSREKKESFPLTVTSAQKNPTAFYLCASSMSTEQPQHFGDGTRLSIL.

The chain links TRBV10-3 to TRBJ2-5; TRBD2 agrees at 10 bases. V lost 0 bases and J lost 1; bases outside the gene matches: 8. There are 18 residues in the CDR3. Germline CDR1 is ENHRY and CDR2 is SYGVKD. This CDR3 is CAISESEPSGRAQETQYF. CDR3 nucleotides: TGTGCCATCAGTGAGTCCGAGCCGAGCGGGAGGGCCCAAGAGACCCAGTACTTC.

The chain links TRBV12-3 or TRBV12-4 to TRBJ1-2; D ambiguous. V lost 5 bases and J lost 8, with 12 bases in between. This CDR3 contains 12 residues. The CDR3 sequence is CASSPEMRGYTF. In DNA form, the CDR3 reads TGTGCCAGCAGTCCAGAAATGCGGGGCTACACCTTC.

The chain uses TRBV6-1 and TRBJ1-2; weak D call: TRBD1 (5 bases). This CDR3 is 14 amino acids long. In germline, CDR1 is MNHNS, CDR2 SASEGT. V was clipped by 5 bases and J by 2 bases, with 12 bases between them. As DNA, the CDR3 is TGTGCCAGCAGTCTCCCCCCAGGGAACTATGGCTACACCTTC. This encodes CASSLPPGNYGYTF.

This sequence joins TRBV7-9 and TRBJ1-2, with D possibly TRBD1 on 6 matching bases. The V end was cut by 4 bases, the J end by 1 base, with 10 bases between. This CDR3 comprises 14 residues. CDR1 is SEHNR, CDR2 FQNEAQ, per germline (reference sequence). The CDR3 sequence is CASSSYRVNYGYTF. The CDR3, as DNA: TGTGCCAGCAGCTCGTACAGGGTTAACTATGGCTACACCTTC.

The chain is built from TRBV7-9 and TRBJ2-1; weak D call: TRBD2 (5 bases). The germline gives CDR1 SEHNR, CDR2 FQNEAQ (reference sequence). The CDR3 is 13 amino acids. Trimming shortened V by 4 bases and J by 5 bases, and 9 bases separated the two germline ends. For the CDR3, the DNA is TGTGCCAGCAGCTCCACCGGGGACAATGAGCAGTTCTTC. Residues: CASSSTGDNEQFF.